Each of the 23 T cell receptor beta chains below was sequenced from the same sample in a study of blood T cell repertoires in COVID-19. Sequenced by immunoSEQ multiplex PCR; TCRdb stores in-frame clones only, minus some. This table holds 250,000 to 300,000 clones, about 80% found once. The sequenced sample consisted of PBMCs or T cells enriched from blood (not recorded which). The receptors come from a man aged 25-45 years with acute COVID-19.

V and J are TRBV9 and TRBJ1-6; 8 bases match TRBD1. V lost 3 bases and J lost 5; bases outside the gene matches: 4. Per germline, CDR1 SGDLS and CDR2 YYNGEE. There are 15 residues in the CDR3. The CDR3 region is CASSGDRQNNSPLHF. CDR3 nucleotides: TGTGCCAGCAGCGGGGACAGGCAGAATAATTCACCCCTCCACTTT.

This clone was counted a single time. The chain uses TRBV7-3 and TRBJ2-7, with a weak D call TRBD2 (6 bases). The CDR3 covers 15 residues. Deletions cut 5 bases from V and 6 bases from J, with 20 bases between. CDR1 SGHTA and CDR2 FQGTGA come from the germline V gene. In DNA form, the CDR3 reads TGTGCCAGCAGCACCGGAGGGCGGATGTCAGTCGAGCAGTACGTC. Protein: CASSTGGRMSVEQYV.

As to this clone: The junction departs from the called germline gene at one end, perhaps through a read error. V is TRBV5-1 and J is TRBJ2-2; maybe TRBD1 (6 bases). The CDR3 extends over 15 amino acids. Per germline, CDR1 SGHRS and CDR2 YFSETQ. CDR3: CASSLAPAGAGELFF. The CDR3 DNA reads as TGTGCCAGCAGCTTGGCCCCGGCAGGGGCCGGGGAGCTGTTTTTT.

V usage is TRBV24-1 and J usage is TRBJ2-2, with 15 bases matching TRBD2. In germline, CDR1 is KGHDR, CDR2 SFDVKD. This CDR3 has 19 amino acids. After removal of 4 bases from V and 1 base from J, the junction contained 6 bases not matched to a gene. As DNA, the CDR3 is TGTGCCACCAGTGACCAGGGACTAGCGGGAGGTTTGAACACCGGGGAGCTGTTTTTT. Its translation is CATSDQGLAGGLNTGELFF.

CDR3 DNA sequence: TGTGCCAGCAGTACACCCGGGACAGGGAGAGAAAAACTGTTTTTT. It translates to CASSTPGTGREKLFF. This chain links TRBV28 with TRBJ1-4; 9 nucleotides agree with TRBD1. The CDR3 runs 15 residues. Germline V gene data show CDR1 as MDHEN and CDR2 as SYDVKM. V was clipped by 5 bases and J by 8 bases; unmatched bases: 9.

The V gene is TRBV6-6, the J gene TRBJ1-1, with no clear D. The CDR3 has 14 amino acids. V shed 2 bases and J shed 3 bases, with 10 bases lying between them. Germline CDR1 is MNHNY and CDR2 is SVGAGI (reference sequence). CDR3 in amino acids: CASSYKAADTEAFF. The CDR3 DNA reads TGTGCCAGCAGTTACAAGGCCGCGGACACTGAAGCTTTCTTT.

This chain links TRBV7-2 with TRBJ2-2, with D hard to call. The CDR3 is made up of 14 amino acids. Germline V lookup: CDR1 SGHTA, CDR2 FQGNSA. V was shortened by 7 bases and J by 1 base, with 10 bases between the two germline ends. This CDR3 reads CASNLKRNTGELFF. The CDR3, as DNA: TGTGCCAGCAACCTAAAACGGAACACCGGGGAGCTGTTTTTT. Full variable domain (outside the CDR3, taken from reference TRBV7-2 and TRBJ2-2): GAGVSQSPSNKVTEKGKDVELRCDPISGHTALYWYRQSLGQGLEFLIYFQGNSAPDKSGLPSDRFSAERTGGSVSTLTIQRTQQEDSAVYLCASNLKRNTGELFFGEGSRLTVL.

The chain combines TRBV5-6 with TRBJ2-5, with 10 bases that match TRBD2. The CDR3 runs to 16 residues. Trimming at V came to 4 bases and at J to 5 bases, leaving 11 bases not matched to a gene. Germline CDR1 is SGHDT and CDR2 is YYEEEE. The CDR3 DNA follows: TGTGCCAGCAGCGGAAAAGCGGGAGGGCAAGGGGAGACCCAGTACTTC. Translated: CASSGKAGGQGETQYF.

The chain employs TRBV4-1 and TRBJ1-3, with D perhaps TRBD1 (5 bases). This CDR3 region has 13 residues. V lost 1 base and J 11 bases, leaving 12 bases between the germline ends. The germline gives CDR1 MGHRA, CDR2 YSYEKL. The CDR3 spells CASSQVGGQAIYF. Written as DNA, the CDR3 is TGCGCCAGCAGCCAAGTGGGGGGTCAGGCCATATATTTT.

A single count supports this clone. As DNA, the CDR3 is TGTGCCAGCAAAACACCGGGACTAGCGGAGTACAATGAGCAGTTCTTC. Translated: CASKTPGLAEYNEQFF. V usage is TRBV27 and J usage is TRBJ2-1, with 11 bases fitting TRBD2. The CDR3 runs to 16 residues. V gave up 7 bases and J gave up 4 bases; unmatched junction bases: 9. From germline, CDR1 is MNHEY and CDR2 SMNVEV (reference sequence).

This chain's CDR3 is CASSTKQGVPYGYTF. The DNA for the CDR3 is TGTGCCAGCTCTACCAAACAGGGGGTGCCTTATGGCTACACCTTC. The chain uses TRBV18 and TRBJ1-2; 8 positions match TRBD1. The CDR3 loop spans 15 amino acids. The ends lost 6 bases at V and 5 bases at J; junction bases unmatched: 11. From germline, CDR1 is KGHSH and CDR2 LQKENI.

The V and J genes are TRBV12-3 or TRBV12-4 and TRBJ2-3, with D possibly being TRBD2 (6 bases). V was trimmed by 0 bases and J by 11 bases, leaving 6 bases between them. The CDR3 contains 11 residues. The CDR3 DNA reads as TGTGCCAGCAGTTTAGCGGGGGGGCAGTATTTT. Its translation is CASSLAGGQYF.

CDR3 loop: CASSRPQGRLNNQPQHF. The CDR3 region has the DNA TGTGCCAGCAGTAGACCCCAGGGGAGACTCAACAATCAGCCCCAGCATTTT. The chain has TRBV28 and TRBJ1-5, with D perhaps matching TRBD1 (6 bases). V lost 5 bases to trimming and J lost 3 bases, with 20 bases between them. CDR1 and CDR2 from the germline V gene are MDHEN and SYDVKM. This CDR3 is built from 17 residues.

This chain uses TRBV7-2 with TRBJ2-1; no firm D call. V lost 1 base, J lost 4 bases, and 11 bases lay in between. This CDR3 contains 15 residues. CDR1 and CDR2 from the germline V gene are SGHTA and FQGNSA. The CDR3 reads CASSLDYPLYNEQFF. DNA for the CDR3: TGTGCCAGCAGCTTAGATTATCCACTGTACAATGAGCAGTTCTTC.

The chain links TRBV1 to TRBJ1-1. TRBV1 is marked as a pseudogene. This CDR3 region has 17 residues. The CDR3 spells CTSSQYASDRGITEAFF. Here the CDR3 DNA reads TGCACCAGCAGCCAATACGCGAGTGATAGAGGCATCACTGAAGCTTTCTTT.

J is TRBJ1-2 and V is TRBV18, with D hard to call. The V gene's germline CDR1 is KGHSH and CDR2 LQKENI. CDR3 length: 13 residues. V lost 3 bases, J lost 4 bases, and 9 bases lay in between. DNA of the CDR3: TGTGCCAGCTCACCCGACCCTAGCTATGGCTACACCTTC. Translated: CASSPDPSYGYTF.

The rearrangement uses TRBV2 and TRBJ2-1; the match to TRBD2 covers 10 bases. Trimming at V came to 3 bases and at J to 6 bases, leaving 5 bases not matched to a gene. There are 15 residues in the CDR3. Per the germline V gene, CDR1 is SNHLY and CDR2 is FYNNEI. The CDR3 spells CASSEGTSAVNEQFF. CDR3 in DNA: TGTGCCAGCAGTGAGGGGACTAGCGCCGTCAATGAGCAGTTCTTC.

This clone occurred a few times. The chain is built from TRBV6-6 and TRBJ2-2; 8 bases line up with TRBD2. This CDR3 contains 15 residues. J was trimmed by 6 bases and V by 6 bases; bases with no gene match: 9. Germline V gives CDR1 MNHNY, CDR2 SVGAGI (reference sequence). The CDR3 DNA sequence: TGTGCCAGCAGATATCCGGGAGGGCCCTCCGGGGAGCTGTTTTTT. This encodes CASRYPGGPSGELFF.

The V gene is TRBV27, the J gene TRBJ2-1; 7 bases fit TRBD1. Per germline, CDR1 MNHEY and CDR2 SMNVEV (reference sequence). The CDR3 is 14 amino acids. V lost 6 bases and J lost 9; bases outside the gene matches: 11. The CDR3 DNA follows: TGTGCCAGCAGAAACTTAATCAACAGGGGTGAGCAGTTCTTC. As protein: CASRNLINRGEQFF.

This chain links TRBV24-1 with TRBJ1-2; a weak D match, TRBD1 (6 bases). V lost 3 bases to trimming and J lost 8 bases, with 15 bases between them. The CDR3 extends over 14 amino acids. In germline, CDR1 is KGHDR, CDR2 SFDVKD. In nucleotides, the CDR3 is TGTGCCACCAGTGATCCTGGGTTTCAGGGGGGCTACACCTTC. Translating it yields CATSDPGFQGGYTF.

The CDR3 nucleotides are TGTGCCTGGAGTGTACGTCAGACTAGTCAGCCCCAGCATTTT. This gives the protein CAWSVRQTSQPQHF. The chain combines TRBV30 with TRBJ1-5; D unresolved. Between the trimmed V and J ends, which lost 0 bases and 6 bases, there was a span of 12 bases. The CDR3 runs to 14 residues. Germline CDR1 and CDR2: GTSNPN and SVGIG (reference sequence).

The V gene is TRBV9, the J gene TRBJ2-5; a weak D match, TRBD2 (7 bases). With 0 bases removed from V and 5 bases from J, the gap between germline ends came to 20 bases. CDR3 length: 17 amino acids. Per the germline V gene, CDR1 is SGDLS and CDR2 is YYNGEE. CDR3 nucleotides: TGTGCCAGCAGCGTAGCGGGGGGCCAAGGACTCCAGGAGACCCAGTACTTC. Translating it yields CASSVAGGQGLQETQYF.

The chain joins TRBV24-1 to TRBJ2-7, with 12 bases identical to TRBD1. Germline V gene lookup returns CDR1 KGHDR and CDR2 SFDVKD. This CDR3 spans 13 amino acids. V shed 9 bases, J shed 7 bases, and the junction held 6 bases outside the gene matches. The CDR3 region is CATRDRGRREQYV. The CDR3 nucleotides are TGTGCCACCCGGGACAGGGGGCGAAGGGAGCAGTACGTC.